This paragraph reports one T cell receptor (beta chain). No antigen is known for it. Base-call qualities are not available, and no considerably larger clone is one nucleotide away. This sample was included in a study of CD8+ T cells in alopecia areata (dated by TCRdb to about 2018). In the study overall: The treated patients, all with moderate-to-severe alopecia areata, were enrolled in an open-label pilot trial of oral tofacitinib given at 5 to 10 mg twice daily. In treated patients, disease severity was measured using the SALT score, which gives the percentage of scalp surface area affected. Clonality in the scalp was compared among normal scalp (n=4), patchy alopecia areata scalp (n=8), and alopecia totalis/universalis scalp (n=8). Patients stayed on tofacitinib for 6 to 18 months and then had 6 months of follow-up off drug so that delayed response and recurrence could be assessed. The study used high-throughput TCRbeta sequencing to examine T cell clonal expansion in alopecia areata, in both the C3H/HeJ mouse model and human patients. TCRbeta CDR3 regions were amplified by immunoSEQ multiplex PCR with 35 Vbeta forward and 13 Jbeta reverse primers. Patients on tofacitinib were biopsied at baseline and after 4 and 24 weeks of treatment, and several of the patients also had a later scalp biopsy. On the human side, TCRbeta sequencing was run on scalp tissue and on sorted CD4+ and CD8+ peripheral blood T cells from healthy controls and from alopecia areata patients with either patchy or totalis/universalis disease. RNA came from the PAXgene miRNA kit for fixed scalp, the miRNeasy kit for PBMCs, and the RNeasy kit for mouse skin. Beyond this particular receptor, the publication reports: The treated cohort was small, with a single nonresponder, so links between baseline CD8+ expansion and response need larger studies. Higher clonality and more expanded CD8+ clones were observed in lesional scalp than in normal scalp, particularly in alopecia totalis/universalis, a finding suggestive of antigenic drive. During tofacitinib treatment, many expanded lesional clones remained in scalp and blood, and this persistence may partly explain relapse after treatment is stopped. With tofacitinib, both scalp clonality and the number of expanded CD8+ clones among the top 100 scalp clones went down significantly. Shared TCR sequences between patients were less evident than in mice, which may be partly attributable to HLA diversity in the patient population. Resident alphabeta T cells in normal human skin are also sequenced, complicating scalp TCR repertoire analysis, unlike mouse skin dominated by gammadelta T cells.

The library was prepared using the immunoSEQ multiplex PCR assay. To provide template for TCR sequencing, every sample had RNA extracted and reverse transcribed into cDNA. First-strand cDNA was synthesized with SuperScript III using a 2:1 mix of oligo-dT and random hexamers. Amplification bias was assessed with a synthetic immune receptor repertoire, and residual bias was removed computationally. Processing in the source paper ran as follows. After raw reads were preprocessed to remove errors, the CDR3 was defined following IMGT conventions as running from the conserved cysteine to phenylalanine. Clonality was calculated as 1 minus Shannon entropy normalized by log2 of the number of productive unique TCRs. Whether each scalp clone was CD4 or CD8 was inferred by checking scalp TCRbeta sequences against the CD4 and CD8 repertoires from sorted blood. Drawn from immuneACCESS, this table holds only the in-frame rearrangements with V and J called that TCRdb kept. Clones are partly lost; checked studies trace under half to an unresolved V gene and leave the rest unexplained. From that table come the V and J calls and clone size; the DNA was used to work out D and trimming. For this sample there are about 200,000 clones; nearly 60% appear just once. The ten most abundant clones make up about 5.1% of the sample.

The time point label, as the study defines it: 20 to 30 weeks on oral tofacitinib. The meaning of the sample's treatment or condition label: oral pan-JAK inhibitor, 5-10 mg twice daily. Lesional scalp punch biopsies and peripheral blood were obtained from alopecia areata patients. After PBMCs were isolated by density centrifugation and stained for CD3, CD4 and CD8, a FACSAria was used to sort CD4+ and CD8+ T cells. Relative to germline, V is 0 bases shorter and J is 1 base shorter, with 7 bases between their ends. The CDR3 has 13 amino acids, counting the end cysteine and phenylalanine. The retained sequence is limited to the CDR3, 39 bases, with the frame set at the first base. The germline V gene provides CDR1 SQVTM and CDR2 ANQGSEA.

The TCR sequence derives from a human donor with alopecia areata. The sequencing used CD4+ T cells sorted from blood, collected at week 24, from a patient treated with tofacitinib. The rearrangement combines TRBV29-1 with TRBJ2-7; the D gene lacks a confident call. The DNA sequence is given as TGCAGCGTTGAAGACAGCCGGTCCTACGAGCAGTACTTC. It translates as CSVEDSRSYEQYF.